This is a list of T cell receptor beta chains from one sample in a study of T cells after yellow fever vaccination. TCRdb used MiXCR to reprocess the 5' RACE reads, holding one entry per CDR3 protein. The sample consists of about 30,000 distinct CDR3 sequences, 4.4% of them appearing once. Sequencing was performed on CD8+ T cells sorted from PBMCs, taken 5 days after the yellow fever booster vaccination. The source is a man aged 30 to 45 who received the YFV17D yellow fever vaccine. The CDR3 runs from the conserved cysteine through the conserved F or W. A D gene is named only where the DNA matches it firmly. For some rows the clone size is stated as once, few or many, or as a class when expanded; others skip it.

j_call | clone_size | d_call | v_call | cdr3_nt | cdr3_aa
TRBJ2-7 | many | - | TRBV7-8 | TGTGCCAGCAGCTTTACAAGAGCGGGTGACGAGCAGTACTTC | CASSFTRAGDEQYF
TRBJ1-1 | many | - | TRBV7-9 | TGTGCCAGCAGCTTAAGCGACGGCGAAGCTTTCTTT | CASSLSDGEAFF
TRBJ2-1 | many | - | TRBV19 | TGTGCCAGTCGAAACACTTTCCCCTCCTACAATGAGCAGTTCTTC | CASRNTFPSYNEQFF
TRBJ2-5 | many | - | TRBV12-3/TRBV12-4 | TGTGCCAGCAGTTTGAGTAGCCCTGATGGGACCCAGTACTTC | CASSLSSPDGTQYF
TRBJ2-3 | many | TRBD2 | TRBV7-9 | TGTGCCAGCAGTGGTCTAGCGGGGTACACAGATACGCAGTATTTT | CASSGLAGYTDTQYF
TRBJ1-6 | many | - | TRBV28 | TGTGCCAGCAAATCTCCCGCGGAGGGTAATTCACCCCTCCACTTT | CASKSPAEGNSPLHF
TRBJ2-1 | many | - | TRBV5-1 | TGCGCCAGCCGTTGGGTCGGCCATCCATCTAATGAGCAGTTCTTC | CASRWVGHPSNEQFF
TRBJ2-1 | many | - | TRBV15 | TGTGCCACCAGCAGAGAGGGGCTGGAAACCTACAATGAGCAGTTCTTC | CATSREGLETYNEQFF
TRBJ2-3 | - | - | TRBV4-2 | TGTGCCAGCAGCCCTGGGACCAGTTCTGCAGATACGCAGTATTTT | CASSPGTSSADTQYF
TRBJ2-7 | many | - | TRBV6-2/TRBV6-3 | TGTGCCAGCAGTTACACCAGGGTCGAGCAGTACTTC | CASSYTRVEQYF
TRBJ2-5 | many | TRBD2 | TRBV5-1 | TGCGCCAGCAGCTTGGCCGGACTAGAAGAGACCCAGTACTTC | CASSLAGLEETQYF
TRBJ2-5 | many | TRBD2 | TRBV7-6 | TGTGCCAGCAGCGCAAGGACTAGCGGAGGGGGGGAGACCCAGTACTTC | CASSARTSGGGETQYF
TRBJ2-1 | many | TRBD1 | TRBV12-3/TRBV12-4 | TGTGCCAGCAGTTTGACAGGGGGATCGAATGAGCAGTTCTTC | CASSLTGGSNEQFF
TRBJ2-1 | many | - | TRBV29-1 | TGCAGCGGTTTTGCCTACAATGAGCAGTTCTTC | CSGFAYNEQFF
TRBJ2-1 | - | TRBD1 | TRBV7-3 | TGTACCTGCTGCGCCCACGTCGGGACAGGGTATTACAATGAGCAGTTCTTC | CTCCAHVGTGYYNEQFF
TRBJ2-7 | many | TRBD1 | TRBV6-5 | TGTGCCAGCGGGACAGACTACGAGCAGTACTTC | CASGTDYEQYF
TRBJ2-7 | many | - | TRBV19 | TGTGCCAGTTCGGCAGGAACGACCTACGAGCAGTACTTC | CASSAGTTYEQYF
TRBJ2-7 | many | TRBD1 | TRBV28 | TGTGCCAGCAGGCCCCCGGGACAGGGCTACGAGCAGTACTTC | CASRPPGQGYEQYF
TRBJ1-1 | few | - | TRBV30 | TGTGCCTGGAGTGTATTGGGAACAGCGAACACTGAAGCTTTCTTT | CAWSVLGTANTEAFF
TRBJ2-5 | many | - | TRBV5-1 | TGCGCCAGCAGCGAATTGCCAGTGGAGACCCAGTACTTC | CASSELPVETQYF
TRBJ2-6 | many | - | TRBV2 | TGTGCCAGCAGTCTAGGCGCTGCCCAGCGTGGTGGGGCCAACGTCCTGACTTTC | CASSLGAAQRGGANVLTF
TRBJ2-2 | many | - | TRBV29-1 | TGCAGCGTGGAACAGGGAAACACCGGGGAGCTGTTTTTT | CSVEQGNTGELFF
TRBJ2-7 | many | TRBD1 | TRBV28 | TGTGCCAGTCAATCCGGGACAGGGGTGAGAGAGCAGTACTTC | CASQSGTGVREQYF
TRBJ2-2 | many | - | TRBV20-1 | TGCAGTGTTATACAGATAAACACCGGGGAGCTGTTTTTT | CSVIQINTGELFF
TRBJ2-7 | many | - | TRBV10-3 | TGTGCCATCAGTGAGTCGGGTTTACAGGCCTTAACACCGCAGTACTTC | CAISESGLQALTPQYF
TRBJ2-3 | many | TRBD1 | TRBV28 | TGTGCCAGCAGTTTATCTCCGGGACAGGGAACAGATACGCAGTATTTT | CASSLSPGQGTDTQYF
TRBJ2-1 | many | - | TRBV7-9 | TGTGCCAGCAGCTTCCCCAGGGCCGGTGAGCAGTTCTTC | CASSFPRAGEQFF
TRBJ2-7 | many | - | TRBV7-9 | TGTGCCAGCAGCTTAAATAAGGACGGAGGCACCTACGAGCAGTACTTC | CASSLNKDGGTYEQYF
TRBJ1-2 | - | - | TRBV5-6 | TGTGCCATGGGCCCGGGGGGGCCCGGGTATGGCTACACCTTC | CAMGPGGPGYGYTF
TRBJ2-5 | many | - | TRBV2 | TGTGCCAGCGACTCGGTTGCTGAGACCCAGTACTTC | CASDSVAETQYF
TRBJ2-5 | many | - | TRBV5-1 | TGCGCCAGCAGCTTGGGGGGGTTTGAAGAGACCCAGTACTTC | CASSLGGFEETQYF
TRBJ2-1 | many | - | TRBV29-1 | TGCAGCGTTGGGGACTGGGGTGGCCACAATGAGCAGTTCTTC | CSVGDWGGHNEQFF
TRBJ2-7 | many | TRBD2 | TRBV29-1 | TGCAGCGTCTGGGGACTAGAGGACGAGCAGTACTTC | CSVWGLEDEQYF
TRBJ2-7 | many | TRBD1 | TRBV5-1 | TGCGCCAGCAGCCGGACAGGGGACGAGCAGTACTTC | CASSRTGDEQYF
TRBJ1-2 | many | - | TRBV5-8 | TGTGCCAGCAGCTTGGATTCAGGGACTTCTTATGGCTACACCTTC | CASSLDSGTSYGYTF